This TCR beta chain was sequenced for a study of PD-1 blockade in classical Hodgkin lymphoma. Findings and limits, study-wide: Repertoires differed for reasons still undefined, possibly disease activity or prior therapy. Compared with healthy donors, newly diagnosed patients reportedly showed lower baseline TCR diversity.

Time point noted: cycle 4 day 1 (C4D1), after six to seven weeks of nivolumab. With no exception, relapse followed autologous stem cell transplantation in all patients, and brentuximab vedotin exposure varied. Patients had relapsed/refractory classical Hodgkin lymphoma with complete response, partial response or progressive disease as best response. Regarding this clone: The antigen is undetermined.

CDR3 length: 17 amino acids. V shed 0 bases, J shed 0 bases, and the junction held 6 bases outside the gene matches. Germline assignment: CDR1 SGHNT and CDR2 YYREEE (reference sequence). Clones were read by immunoSEQ multiplex PCR, and TCRdb kept only the in-frame ones, dropping some. This table holds roughly 100,000 clones, roughly 90% found once. Sequences were derived from peripheral blood mononuclear cells (PBMCs), sampled before the fourth cycle of nivolumab. This sequence originates from a human donor with classical Hodgkin lymphoma. The chain carries TRBV5-4 and TRBJ2-7, with 10 nucleotides matching TRBD2. This chain's CDR3 is CASSLGVAGGISYEQYF. The CDR3 DNA is TGTGCCAGCAGCTTGGGGGTAGCGGGAGGCATCTCCTACGAGCAGTACTTC.